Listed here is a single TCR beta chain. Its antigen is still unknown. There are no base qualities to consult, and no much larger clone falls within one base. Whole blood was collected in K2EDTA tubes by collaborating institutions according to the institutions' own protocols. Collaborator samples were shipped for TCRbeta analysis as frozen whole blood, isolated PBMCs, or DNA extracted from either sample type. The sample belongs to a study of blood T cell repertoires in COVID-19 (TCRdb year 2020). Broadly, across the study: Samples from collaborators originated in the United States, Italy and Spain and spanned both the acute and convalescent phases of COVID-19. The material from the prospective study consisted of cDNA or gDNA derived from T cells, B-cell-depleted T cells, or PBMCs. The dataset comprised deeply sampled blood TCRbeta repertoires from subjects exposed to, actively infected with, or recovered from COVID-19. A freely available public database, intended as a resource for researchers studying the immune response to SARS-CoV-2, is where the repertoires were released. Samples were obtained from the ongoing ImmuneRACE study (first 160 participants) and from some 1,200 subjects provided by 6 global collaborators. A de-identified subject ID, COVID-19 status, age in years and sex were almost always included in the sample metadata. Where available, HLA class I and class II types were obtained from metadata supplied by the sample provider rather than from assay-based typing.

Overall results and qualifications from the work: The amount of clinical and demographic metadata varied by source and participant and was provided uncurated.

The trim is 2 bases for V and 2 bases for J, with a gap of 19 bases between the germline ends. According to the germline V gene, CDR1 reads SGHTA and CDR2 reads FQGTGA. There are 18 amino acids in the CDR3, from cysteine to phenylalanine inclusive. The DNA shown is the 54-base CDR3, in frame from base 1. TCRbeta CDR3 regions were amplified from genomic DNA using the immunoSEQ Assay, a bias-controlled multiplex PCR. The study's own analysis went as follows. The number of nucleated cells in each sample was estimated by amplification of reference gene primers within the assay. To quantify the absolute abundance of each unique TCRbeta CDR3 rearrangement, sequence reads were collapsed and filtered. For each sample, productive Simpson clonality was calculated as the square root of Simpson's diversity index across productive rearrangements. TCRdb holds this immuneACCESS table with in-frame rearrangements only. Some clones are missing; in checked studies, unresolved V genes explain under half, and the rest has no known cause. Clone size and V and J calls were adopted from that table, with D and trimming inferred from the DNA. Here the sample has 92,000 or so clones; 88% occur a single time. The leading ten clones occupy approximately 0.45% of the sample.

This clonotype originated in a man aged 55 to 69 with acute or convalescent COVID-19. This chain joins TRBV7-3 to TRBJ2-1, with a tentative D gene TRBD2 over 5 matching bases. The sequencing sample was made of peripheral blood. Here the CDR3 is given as CASSLGVRALRPYNEQFF. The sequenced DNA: TGTGCCAGCAGCTTAGGAGTGAGGGCCCTAAGGCCCTACAATGAGCAGTTCTTC.